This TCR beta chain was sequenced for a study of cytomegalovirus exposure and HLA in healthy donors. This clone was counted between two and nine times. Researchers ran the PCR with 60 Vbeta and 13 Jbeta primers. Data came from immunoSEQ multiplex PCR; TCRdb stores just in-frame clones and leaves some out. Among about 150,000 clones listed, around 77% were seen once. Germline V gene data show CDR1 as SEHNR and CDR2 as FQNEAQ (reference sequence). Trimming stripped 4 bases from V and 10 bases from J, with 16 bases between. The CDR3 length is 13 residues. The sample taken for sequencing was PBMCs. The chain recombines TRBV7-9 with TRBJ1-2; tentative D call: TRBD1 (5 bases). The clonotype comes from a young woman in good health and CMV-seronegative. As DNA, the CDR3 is TGTGCCAGCAGCTGGGGGGGAAGAGAGGACTACACCTTC. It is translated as CASSWGGREDYTF.